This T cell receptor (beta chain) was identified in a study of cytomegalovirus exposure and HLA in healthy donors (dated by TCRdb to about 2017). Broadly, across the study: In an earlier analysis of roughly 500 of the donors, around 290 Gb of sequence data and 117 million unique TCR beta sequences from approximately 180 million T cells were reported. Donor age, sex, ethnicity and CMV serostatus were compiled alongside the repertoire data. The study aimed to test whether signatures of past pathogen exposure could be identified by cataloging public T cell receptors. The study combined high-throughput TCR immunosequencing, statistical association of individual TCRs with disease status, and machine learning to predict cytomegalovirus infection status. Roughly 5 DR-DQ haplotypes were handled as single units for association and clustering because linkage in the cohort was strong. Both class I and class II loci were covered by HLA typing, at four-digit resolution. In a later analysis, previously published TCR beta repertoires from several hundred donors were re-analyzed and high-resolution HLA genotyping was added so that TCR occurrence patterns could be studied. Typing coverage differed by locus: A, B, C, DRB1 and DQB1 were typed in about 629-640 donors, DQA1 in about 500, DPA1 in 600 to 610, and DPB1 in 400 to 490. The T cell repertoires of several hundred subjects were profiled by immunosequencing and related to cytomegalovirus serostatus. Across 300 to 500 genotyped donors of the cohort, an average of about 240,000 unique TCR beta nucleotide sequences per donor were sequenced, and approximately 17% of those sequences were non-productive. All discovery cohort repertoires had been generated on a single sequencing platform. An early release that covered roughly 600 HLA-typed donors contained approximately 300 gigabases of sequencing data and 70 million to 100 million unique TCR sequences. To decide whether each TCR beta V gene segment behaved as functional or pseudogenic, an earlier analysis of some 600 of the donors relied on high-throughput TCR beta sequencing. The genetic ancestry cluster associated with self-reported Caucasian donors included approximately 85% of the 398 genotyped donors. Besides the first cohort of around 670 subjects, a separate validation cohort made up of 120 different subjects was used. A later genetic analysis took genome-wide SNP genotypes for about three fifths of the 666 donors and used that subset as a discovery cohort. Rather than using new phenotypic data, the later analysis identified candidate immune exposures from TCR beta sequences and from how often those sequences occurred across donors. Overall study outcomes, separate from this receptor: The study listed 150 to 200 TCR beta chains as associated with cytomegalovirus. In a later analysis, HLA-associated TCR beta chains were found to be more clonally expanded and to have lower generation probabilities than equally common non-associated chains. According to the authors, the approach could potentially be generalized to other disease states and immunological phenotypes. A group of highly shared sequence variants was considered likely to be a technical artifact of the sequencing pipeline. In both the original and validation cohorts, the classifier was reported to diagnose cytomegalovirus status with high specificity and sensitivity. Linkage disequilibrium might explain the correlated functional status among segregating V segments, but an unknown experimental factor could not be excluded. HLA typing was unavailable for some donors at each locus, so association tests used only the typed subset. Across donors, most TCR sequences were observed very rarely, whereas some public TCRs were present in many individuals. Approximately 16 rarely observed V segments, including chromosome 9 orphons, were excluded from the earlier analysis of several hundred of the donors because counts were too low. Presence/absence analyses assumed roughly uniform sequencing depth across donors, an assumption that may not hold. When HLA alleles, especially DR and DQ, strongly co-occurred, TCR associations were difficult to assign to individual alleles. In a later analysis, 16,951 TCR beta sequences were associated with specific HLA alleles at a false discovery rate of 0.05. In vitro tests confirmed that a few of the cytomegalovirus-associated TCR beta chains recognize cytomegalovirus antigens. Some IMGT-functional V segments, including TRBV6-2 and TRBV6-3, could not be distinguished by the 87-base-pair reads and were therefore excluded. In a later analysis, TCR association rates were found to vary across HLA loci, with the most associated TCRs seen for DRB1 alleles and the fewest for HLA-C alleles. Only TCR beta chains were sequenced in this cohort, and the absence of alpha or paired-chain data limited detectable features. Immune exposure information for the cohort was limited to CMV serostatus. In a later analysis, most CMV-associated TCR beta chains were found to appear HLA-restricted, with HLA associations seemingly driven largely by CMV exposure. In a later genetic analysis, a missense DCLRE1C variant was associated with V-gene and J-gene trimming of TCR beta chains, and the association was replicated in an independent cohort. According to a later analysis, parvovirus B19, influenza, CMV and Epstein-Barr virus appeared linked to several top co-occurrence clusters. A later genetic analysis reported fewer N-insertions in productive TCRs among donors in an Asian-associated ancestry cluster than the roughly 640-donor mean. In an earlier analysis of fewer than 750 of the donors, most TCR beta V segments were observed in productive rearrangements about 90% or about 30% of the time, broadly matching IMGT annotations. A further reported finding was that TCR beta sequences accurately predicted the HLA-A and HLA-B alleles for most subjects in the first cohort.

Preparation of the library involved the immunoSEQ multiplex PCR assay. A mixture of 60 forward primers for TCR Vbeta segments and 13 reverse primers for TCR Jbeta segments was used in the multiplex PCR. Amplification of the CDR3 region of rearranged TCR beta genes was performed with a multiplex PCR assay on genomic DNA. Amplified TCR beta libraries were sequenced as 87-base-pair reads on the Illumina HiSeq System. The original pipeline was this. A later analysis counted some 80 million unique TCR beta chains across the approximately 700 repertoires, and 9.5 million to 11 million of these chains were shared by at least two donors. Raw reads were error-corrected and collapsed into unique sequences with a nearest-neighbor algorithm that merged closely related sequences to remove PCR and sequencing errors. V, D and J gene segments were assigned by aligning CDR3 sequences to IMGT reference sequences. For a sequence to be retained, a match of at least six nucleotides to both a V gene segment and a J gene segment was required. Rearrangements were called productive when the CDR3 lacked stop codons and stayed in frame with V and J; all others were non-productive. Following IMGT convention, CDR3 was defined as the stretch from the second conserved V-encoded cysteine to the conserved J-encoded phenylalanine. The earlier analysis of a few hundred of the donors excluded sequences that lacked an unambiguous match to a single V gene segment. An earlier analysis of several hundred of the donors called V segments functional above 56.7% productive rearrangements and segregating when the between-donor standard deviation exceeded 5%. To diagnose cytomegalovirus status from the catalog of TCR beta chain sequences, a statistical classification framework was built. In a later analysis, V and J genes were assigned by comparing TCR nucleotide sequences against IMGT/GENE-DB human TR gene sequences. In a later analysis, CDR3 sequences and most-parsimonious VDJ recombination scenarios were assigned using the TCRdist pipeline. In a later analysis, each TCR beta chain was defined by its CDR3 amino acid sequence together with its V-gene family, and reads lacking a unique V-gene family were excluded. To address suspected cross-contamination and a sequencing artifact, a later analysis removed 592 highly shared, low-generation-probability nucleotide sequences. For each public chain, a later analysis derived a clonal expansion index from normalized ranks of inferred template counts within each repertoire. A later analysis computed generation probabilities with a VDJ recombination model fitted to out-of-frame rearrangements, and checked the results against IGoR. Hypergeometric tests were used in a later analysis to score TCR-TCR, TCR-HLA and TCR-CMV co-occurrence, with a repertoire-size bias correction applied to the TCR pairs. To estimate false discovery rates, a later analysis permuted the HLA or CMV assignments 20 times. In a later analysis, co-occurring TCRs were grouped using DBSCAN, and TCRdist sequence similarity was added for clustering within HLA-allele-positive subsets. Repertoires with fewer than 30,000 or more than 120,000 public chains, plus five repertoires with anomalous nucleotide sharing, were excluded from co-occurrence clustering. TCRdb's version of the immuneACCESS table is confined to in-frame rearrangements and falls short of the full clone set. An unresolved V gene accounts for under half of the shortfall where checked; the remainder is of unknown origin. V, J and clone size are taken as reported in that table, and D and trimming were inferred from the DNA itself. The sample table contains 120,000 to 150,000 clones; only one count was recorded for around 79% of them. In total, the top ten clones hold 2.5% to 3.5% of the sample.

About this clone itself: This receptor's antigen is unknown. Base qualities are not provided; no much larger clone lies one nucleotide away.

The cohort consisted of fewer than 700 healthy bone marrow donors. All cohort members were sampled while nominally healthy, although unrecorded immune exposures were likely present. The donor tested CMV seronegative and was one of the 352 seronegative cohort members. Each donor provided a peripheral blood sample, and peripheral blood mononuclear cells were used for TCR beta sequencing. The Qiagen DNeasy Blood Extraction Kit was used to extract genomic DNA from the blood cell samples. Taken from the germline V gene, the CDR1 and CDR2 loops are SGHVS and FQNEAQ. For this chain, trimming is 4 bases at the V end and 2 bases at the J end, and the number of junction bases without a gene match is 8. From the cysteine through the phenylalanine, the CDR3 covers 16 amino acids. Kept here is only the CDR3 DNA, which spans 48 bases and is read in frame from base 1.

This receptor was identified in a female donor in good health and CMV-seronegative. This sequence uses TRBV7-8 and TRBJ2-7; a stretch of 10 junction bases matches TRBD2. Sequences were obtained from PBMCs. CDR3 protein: CASSSQREGRTYEQYF. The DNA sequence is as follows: TGTGCCAGCAGCTCACAGCGGGAGGGCCGAACCTACGAGCAGTACTTC.